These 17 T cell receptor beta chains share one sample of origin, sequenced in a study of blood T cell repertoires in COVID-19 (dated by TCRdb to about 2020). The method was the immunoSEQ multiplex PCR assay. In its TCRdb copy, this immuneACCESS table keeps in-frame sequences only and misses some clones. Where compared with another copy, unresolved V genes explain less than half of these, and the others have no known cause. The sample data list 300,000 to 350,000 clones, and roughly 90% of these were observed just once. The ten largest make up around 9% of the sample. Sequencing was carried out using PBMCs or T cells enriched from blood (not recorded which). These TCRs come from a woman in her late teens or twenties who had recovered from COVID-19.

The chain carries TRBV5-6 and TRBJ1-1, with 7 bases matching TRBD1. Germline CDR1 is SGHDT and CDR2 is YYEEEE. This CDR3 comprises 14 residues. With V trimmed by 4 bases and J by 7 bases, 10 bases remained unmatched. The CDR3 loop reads CASSRGGDSNEAFF. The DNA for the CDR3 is TGTGCCAGCAGCCGCGGGGGGGACAGCAATGAAGCTTTCTTT.

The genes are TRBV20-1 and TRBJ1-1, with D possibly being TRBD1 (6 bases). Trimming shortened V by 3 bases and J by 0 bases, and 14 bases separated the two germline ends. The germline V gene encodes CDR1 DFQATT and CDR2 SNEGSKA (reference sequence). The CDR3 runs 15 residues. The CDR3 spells CSASRTETMNTEAFF. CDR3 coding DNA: TGCAGTGCTAGTAGGACAGAAACAATGAACACTGAAGCTTTCTTT.

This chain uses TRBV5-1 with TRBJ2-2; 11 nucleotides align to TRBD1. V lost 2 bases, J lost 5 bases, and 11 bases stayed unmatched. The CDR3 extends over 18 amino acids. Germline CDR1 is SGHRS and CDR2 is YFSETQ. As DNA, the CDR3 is TGCGCCAGCAGCTTCCCAGGACAGGGGGCGATAAAAACCGGGGAGCTGTTTTTT. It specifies CASSFPGQGAIKTGELFF.

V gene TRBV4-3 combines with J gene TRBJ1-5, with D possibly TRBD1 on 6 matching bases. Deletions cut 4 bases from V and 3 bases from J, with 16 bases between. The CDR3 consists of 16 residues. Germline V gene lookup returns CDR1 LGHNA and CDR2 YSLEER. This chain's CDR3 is CASSPNFDRHNQPQHF. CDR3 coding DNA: TGCGCCAGCAGCCCAAACTTCGACAGGCACAATCAGCCCCAGCATTTT.

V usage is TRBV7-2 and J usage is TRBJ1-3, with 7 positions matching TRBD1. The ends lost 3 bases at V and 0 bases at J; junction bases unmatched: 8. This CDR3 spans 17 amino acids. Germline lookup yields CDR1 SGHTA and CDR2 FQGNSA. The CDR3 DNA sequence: TGTGCCAGCAGCTTCGTTTCAGGGGGAACCTCTGGAAACACCATATATTTT. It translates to CASSFVSGGTSGNTIYF.

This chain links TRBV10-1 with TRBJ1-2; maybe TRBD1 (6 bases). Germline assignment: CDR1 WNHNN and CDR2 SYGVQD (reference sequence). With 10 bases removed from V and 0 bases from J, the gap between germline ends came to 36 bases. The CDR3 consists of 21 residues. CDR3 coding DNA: TGCGCCACCCCGTTCCTTGAGATTATTCGAAAAAGGGGGATGGCTAACTATGGCTACACCTTC. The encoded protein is CATPFLEIIRKRGMANYGYTF.

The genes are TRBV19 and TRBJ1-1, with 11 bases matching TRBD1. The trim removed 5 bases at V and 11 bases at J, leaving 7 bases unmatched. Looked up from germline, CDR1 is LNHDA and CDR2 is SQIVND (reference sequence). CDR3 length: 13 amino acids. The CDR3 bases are TGTGCCAGTAGTCCTCGGGACAGGGGGTCGGCTTTCTTT. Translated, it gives CASSPRDRGSAFF.

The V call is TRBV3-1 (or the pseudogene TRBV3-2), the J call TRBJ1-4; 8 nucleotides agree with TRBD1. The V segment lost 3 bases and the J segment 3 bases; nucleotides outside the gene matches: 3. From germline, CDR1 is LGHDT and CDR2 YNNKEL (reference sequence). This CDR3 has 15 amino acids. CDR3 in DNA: TGTGCCAGCAGCCAGAACAGGGGGGCTAATGAAAAACTGTTTTTT. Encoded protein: CASSQNRGANEKLFF.

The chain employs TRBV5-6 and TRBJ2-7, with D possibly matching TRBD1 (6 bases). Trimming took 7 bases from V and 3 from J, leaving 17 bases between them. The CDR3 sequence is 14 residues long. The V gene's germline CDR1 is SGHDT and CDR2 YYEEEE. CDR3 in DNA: TGTGCCAGCGCCCCGAGGGGGATGGGCTACGAGCAGTACTTC. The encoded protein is CASAPRGMGYEQYF.

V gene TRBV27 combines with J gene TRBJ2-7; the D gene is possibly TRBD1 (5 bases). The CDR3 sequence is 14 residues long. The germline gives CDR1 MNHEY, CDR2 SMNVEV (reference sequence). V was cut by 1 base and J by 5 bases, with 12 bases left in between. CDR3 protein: CASSLLRQGHEQYF. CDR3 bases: TGTGCCAGCAGTTTATTGAGGCAGGGCCACGAGCAGTACTTC.

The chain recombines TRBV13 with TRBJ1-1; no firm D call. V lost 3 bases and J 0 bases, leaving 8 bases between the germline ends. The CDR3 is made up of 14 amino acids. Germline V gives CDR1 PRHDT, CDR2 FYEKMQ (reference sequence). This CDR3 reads CASSFWSMNTEAFF. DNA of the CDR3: TGTGCCAGCAGCTTCTGGAGCATGAACACTGAAGCTTTCTTT.

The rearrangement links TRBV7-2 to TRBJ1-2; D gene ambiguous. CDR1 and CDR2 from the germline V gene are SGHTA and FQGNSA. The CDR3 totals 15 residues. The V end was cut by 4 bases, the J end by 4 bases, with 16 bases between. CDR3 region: CASSSVLTGSYGYTF. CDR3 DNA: TGTGCCAGCAGCTCCGTCCTGACGGGATCCTATGGCTACACCTTC. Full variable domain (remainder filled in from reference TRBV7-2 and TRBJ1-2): GAGVSQSPSNKVTEKGKDVELRCDPISGHTALYWYRQSLGQGLEFLIYFQGNSAPDKSGLPSDRFSAERTGGSVSTLTIQRTQQEDSAVYLCASSSVLTGSYGYTFGSGTRLTVV.

CDR3: CASSPLGGETEAFF. For the CDR3, the DNA is TGTGCCAGCTCACCACTAGGAGGGGAAACTGAAGCTTTCTTT. This chain joins TRBV18 and TRBJ1-1; D may be TRBD1 (5 bases). Trimming removed 1 base from V and 5 bases from J, with 11 bases in between. Germline-derived CDR1 and CDR2 are KGHSH and LQKENI. The CDR3 consists of 14 residues.

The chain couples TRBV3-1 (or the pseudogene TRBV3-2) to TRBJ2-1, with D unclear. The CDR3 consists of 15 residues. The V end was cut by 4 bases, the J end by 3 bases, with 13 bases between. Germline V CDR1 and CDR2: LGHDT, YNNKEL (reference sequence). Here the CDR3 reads CASSLAQANYNEQFF. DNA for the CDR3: TGTGCCAGCAGCCTCGCCCAAGCAAACTACAATGAGCAGTTCTTC.

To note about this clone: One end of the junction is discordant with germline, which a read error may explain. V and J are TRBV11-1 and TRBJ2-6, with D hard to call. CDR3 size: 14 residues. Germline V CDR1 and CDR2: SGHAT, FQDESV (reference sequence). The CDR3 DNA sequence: TGTGCCAGCAGCATAGCTGTAGCCCCGGCGGTCCTGACTTTC. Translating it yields CASSIAVAPAVLTF.

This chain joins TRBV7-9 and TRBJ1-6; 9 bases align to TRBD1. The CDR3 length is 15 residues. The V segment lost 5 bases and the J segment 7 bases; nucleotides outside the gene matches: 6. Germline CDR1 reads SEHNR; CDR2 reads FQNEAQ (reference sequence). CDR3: CASSARTGDNSPLHF. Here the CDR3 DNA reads TGTGCCAGCAGCGCCAGGACAGGGGACAATTCACCCCTCCACTTT. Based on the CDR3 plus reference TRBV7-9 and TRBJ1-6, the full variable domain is DTGVSQNPRHKITKRGQNVTFRCDPISEHNRLYWYRQTLGQGPEFLTYFQNEAQLEKSRLLSDRFSAERPKGSFSTLEIQRTEQGDSAMYLCASSARTGDNSPLHFGNGTRLTVT.

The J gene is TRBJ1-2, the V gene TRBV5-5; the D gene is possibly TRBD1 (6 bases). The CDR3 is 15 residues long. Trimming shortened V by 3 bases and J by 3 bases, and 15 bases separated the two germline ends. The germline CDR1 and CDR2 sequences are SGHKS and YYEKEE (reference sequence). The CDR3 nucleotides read TGTGCCAGCAGCTCACATTGGACAGACGACTATGGCTACACCTTC. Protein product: CASSSHWTDDYGYTF.